The clone carrying this TCR beta chain was observed many times. Its antigen is not known. Individual cDNA molecules received unique molecular identifiers. One entry per CDR3 protein results from TCRdb running MiXCR on the 5' RACE reads. The sample has 65,000 to 80,000 distinct CDR3 sequences; 10% to 15% are singletons. This sample stems from a study of early T cells in non-severe SARS-CoV-2 infection. Study information: The authors sequenced bulk RNA from unsorted whole blood, leaving chains unpaired.

This CDR3 comprises 12 residues. Trimming removed 1 base at V and 3 bases at J, with 1 base between. Germline-derived CDR1 and CDR2 are KGHDR and SFDVKD. General study points: Anti-spike CD8 responses were favored in VDJdb matching, and private and CD4 specificities were missed.

Sequencing input: whole blood. This TCR came from an adult who was a healthcare worker with PCR-confirmed SARS-CoV-2 infection or an uninfected control (not recorded which). The V gene is TRBV24-1, the J gene TRBJ2-3; D remains unclear. This chain's CDR3 is CATSDFTDTQYF. CDR3 DNA: TGTGCCACCAGTGATTTTACAGATACGCAGTATTTT.